Listed below are T cell receptor beta chains from one sample, sequenced in a study of T cell clonotyping in hematopoietic cell transplantation. This table comes from immunoSEQ multiplex PCR, and its TCRdb copy is limited to in-frame clones, with some not included. The sample yields approximately 12,000 clones, roughly 87% seen once. The sequencing here drew on PBMCs, taken 100 days after allogeneic stem cell transplant. The receptors were gathered from a female patient in her 60s who had an allogeneic stem cell transplant from an unrelated donor, so the T cells may come from the graft donor. Some clones in this sample may be carry-over from other donors' samples. Each CDR3 is given with its conserved first and last residue. Clone size, where shown, is once, few, many, or a class for clones that have expanded.

clone_size cdr3_length v_call cdr3_aa
NA 19 TRBV11-3 CASSLDPGGDRGKAYEQYF
NA 17 TRBV5-1 CASSLRQLTSGANVLTF
NA 15 TRBV7-7 CASSPAGAWNTEAFF
NA 16 TRBV6-5 CASSYSFNSLNYGYTF
NA 15 TRBV6-6 CASRSVDRATGELFF
NA 15 TRBV4-1 CASSQAESSNQPQHF
once 16 TRBV5-4 CASSTPVAGGSYEQYF
NA 15 TRBV4-2 CASSTGTSVSYEQYF
few 11 TRBV14 CASSQEYEQFF
NA 13 TRBV7-6 CASSITLTETQYF
NA 14 TRBV27 CASSAYRDGEKLFF
NA 13 TRBV25-1 CASSDLANNEQFF
NA 12 TRBV27 CASRPGGGEQFF
few 14 TRBV4-2 CASSQPGQNYGYTF
NA 15 TRBV6-5 CASSYSGPSGGELFF
few 13 TRBV19 CASSITFQETQYF
NA 15 TRBV7-2 CASSLALQGADIQYF
NA 12 TRBV29-1 CSTVTGNQPQHF
NA 12 TRBV28 CASTPDRMGYTF
NA 13 TRBV6-5 CASSYSVYNEQFF
medium-sized 16 TRBV12-5 CASGYPPTGGSYEQYF
NA 16 TRBV5-1 CASSYSTGAMNTEAFF
NA 12 TRBV6-5 CASSENFEKLFF
once 13 TRBV5-1 CASSPGPNNEQFF
NA 14 TRBV10-3 CASGVGTGPYEQYF
few 15 TRBV4-1 CASSPSEGPNYEQYF
NA 15 TRBV30 CAWEIAGRNTGELFF
NA 15 TRBV11-2 CASSWGELNTGELFF
NA 14 TRBV5-1 CASSRAAPTDTQYF
NA 15 TRBV12-5 CASGSYSGGDYEQYF
NA 14 TRBV7-2 CASSLHSSVTEAFF
NA 14 TRBV9 CASSEYGTRTEAFF
NA 14 TRBV7-1 CASSDPGLPETQYF
NA 14 TRBV6-5 CASSLQGLNTEAFF
NA 16 TRBV4-3 CASSQGNRVGGETQYF
few 14 TRBV6-5 CASSYLGSYNEQFF
NA 17 TRBV28 CASSRLTGGQGLYGYTF
NA 14 TRBV27 CASTPGQGNQPQHF
NA 15 TRBV9 CASSGYYSGANVLTF
NA 15 TRBV7-2 CASSLSRVGTYEQYF